This entry concerns a single TCR beta chain. Its specificity is unknown. This entry comes from a study of monozygotic twins with inflammatory bowel disease. The study, taken as a whole, reports: The co-twins with IBD showed lower TCRbeta diversity (inverse Simpson) than their healthy siblings. IBD patients exhibited fewer clonotypes shared with other individuals than healthy twins, particularly with disease activity.

An approximately 2.5 ml blood sample was drawn per donor. TCR libraries were prepared from around 3.5 ug total RNA each. TCRdb re-called the 5' RACE reads and gives one entry per CDR3 protein, without DNA. This repertoire includes about 450,000 distinct CDR3 sequences. This CDR3 has 14 amino acids. Per the germline V gene, CDR1 is KGHSH and CDR2 is LQKENI. Sequencing was performed on blood. This chain joins TRBV18 and TRBJ2-3; TCRdb gives TRBD1 as the D gene, but with no DNA this cannot be confirmed. The clonotype was recovered from a human donor with ulcerative colitis or Crohn's disease, or a healthy co-twin of an affected twin (not recorded which). The CDR3 sequence: CASSPRQGGDTQYF.